This TCR beta chain is drawn from a study of monozygotic twins with inflammatory bowel disease. Overall study results and limits: The inverse Simpson measure of TCRbeta diversity was lower in IBD patients than in healthy co-twins. Between concordant and discordant twins, repertoire similarity failed to differ, a result that limited power may explain. For IBD patients, clonotypes shared with others were fewer than for healthy twins, especially with disease activity.

Per donor, under 3 ml of blood was collected and frozen. This CDR3 has 13 residues. From germline, CDR1 is SNHLY and CDR2 FYNNEI. TCRdb reprocessed the 5' RACE reads and keeps a single row for each CDR3 protein, giving no DNA. Here the sample table reports more than 300,000 distinct CDR3 sequences. Notes on this clonotype: Its antigen is still unknown.

Sequenced sample: blood. The source is a human donor with ulcerative colitis or Crohn's disease, or a healthy co-twin of an affected twin (not recorded which). The chain carries TRBV2 and TRBJ1-5; TCRdb's assignment of TRBD1 cannot be checked, as there is no DNA. CDR3: CATARTPAEPQHF.